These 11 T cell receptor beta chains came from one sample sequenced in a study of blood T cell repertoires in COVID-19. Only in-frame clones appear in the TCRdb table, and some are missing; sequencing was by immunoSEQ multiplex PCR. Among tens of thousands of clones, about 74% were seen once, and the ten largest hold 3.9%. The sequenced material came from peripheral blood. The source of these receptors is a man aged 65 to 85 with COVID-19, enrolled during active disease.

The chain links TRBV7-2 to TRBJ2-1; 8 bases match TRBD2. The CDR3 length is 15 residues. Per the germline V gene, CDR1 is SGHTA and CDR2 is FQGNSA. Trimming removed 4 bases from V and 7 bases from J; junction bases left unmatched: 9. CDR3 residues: CASSYAGGSGNEQFF. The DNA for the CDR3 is TGTGCCAGCAGCTATGCGGGAGGCTCCGGGAATGAGCAGTTCTTC.

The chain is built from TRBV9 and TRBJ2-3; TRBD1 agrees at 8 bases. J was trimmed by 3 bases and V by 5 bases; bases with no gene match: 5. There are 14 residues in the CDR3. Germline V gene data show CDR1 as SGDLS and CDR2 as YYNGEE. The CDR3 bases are TGTGCCAGCAGTCTACAGGGGGTAACAGATACGCAGTATTTT. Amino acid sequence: CASSLQGVTDTQYF.

CDR3: CASSPPGVQETQYF. DNA of the CDR3: TGTGCCAGCAGCCCACCGGGTGTCCAAGAGACCCAGTACTTC. This chain connects TRBV7-9 to TRBJ2-5, with D hard to call. The CDR3 has 14 amino acids. Trimming pared 5 bases from V and 1 base from J, leaving 11 bases between. Germline V gene data show CDR1 as SEHNR and CDR2 as FQNEAQ (reference sequence).

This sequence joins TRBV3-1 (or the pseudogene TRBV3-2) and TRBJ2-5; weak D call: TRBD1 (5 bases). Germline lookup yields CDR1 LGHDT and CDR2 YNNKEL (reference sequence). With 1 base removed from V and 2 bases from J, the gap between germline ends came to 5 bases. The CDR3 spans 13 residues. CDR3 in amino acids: CASSQGTQETQYF. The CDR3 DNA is TGTGCCAGCAGCCAAGGGACACAAGAGACCCAGTACTTC.

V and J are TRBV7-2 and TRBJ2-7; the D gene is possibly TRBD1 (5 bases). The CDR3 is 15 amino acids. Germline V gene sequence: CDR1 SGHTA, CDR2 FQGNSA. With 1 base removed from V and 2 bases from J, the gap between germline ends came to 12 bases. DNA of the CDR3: TGTGCCAGCAGCTTAGGGGCAGGGATCCCCTACGAGCAGTACTTC. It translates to CASSLGAGIPYEQYF.

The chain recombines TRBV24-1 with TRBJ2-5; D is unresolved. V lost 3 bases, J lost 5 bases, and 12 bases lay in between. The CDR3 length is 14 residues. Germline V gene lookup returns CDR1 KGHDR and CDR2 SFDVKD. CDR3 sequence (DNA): TGTGCCACCAGTGATAACGGGTACTCGGAGACCCAGTACTTC. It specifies CATSDNGYSETQYF.

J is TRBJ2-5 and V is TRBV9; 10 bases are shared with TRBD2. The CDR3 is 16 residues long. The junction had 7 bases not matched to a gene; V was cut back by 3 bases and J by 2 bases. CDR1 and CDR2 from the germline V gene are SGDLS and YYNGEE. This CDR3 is CASSAALAGAQETQYF. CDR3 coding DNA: TGTGCCAGCAGCGCCGCTCTAGCGGGGGCTCAAGAGACCCAGTACTTC.

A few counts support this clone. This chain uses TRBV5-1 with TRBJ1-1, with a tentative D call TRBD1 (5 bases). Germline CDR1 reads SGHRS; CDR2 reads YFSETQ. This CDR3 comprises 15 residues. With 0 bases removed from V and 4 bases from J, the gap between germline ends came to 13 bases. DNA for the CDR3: TGCGCCAGCAGCTTGGAGGGCAGGGCGGTCACTGAAGCTTTCTTT. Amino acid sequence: CASSLEGRAVTEAFF. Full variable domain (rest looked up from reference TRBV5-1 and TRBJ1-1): KAGVTQTPRYLIKTRGQQVTLSCSPISGHRSVSWYQQTPGQGLQFLFEYFSETQRNKGNFPGRFSGRQFSNSRSEMNVSTLELGDSALYLCASSLEGRAVTEAFFGQGTRLTVV.

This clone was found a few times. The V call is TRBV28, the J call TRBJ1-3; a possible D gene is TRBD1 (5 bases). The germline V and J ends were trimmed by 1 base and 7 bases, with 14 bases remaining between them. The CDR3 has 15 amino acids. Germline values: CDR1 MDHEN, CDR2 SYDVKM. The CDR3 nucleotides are TGTGCCAGCAGTTTATCCCGCGGACAACGGAACACCATATATTTT. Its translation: CASSLSRGQRNTIYF.

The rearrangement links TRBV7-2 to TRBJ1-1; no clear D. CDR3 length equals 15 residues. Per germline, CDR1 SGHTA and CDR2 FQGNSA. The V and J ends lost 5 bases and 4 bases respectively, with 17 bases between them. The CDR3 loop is CASSPRAGDSTEAFF. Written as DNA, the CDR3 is TGTGCCAGCAGCCCGCGAGCCGGGGATAGCACTGAAGCTTTCTTT.

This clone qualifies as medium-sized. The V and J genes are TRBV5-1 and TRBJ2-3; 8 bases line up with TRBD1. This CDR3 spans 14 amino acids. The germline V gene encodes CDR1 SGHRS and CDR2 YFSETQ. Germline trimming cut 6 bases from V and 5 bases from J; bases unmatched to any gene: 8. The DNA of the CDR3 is TGCGCCAGCAAACCGGGACAGGTGGGAGATACGCAGTATTTT. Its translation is CASKPGQVGDTQYF. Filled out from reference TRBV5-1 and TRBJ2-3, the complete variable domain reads KAGVTQTPRYLIKTRGQQVTLSCSPISGHRSVSWYQQTPGQGLQFLFEYFSETQRNKGNFPGRFSGRQFSNSRSEMNVSTLELGDSALYLCASKPGQVGDTQYFGPGTRLTVL.